This record covers a single T cell receptor (beta chain). The antigen is unknown. Preparing the TCRbeta library involved the use of unique molecular identifiers. One entry per CDR3 protein results from TCRdb running MiXCR on the PCR reads. Of 500,000 to 600,000 distinct CDR3 sequences in the sample, around 27% are singletons; the top ten hold about 35%. The record originates from a study of T-cell reconstitution after alpha-beta-depleted transplantation in children. Study observations and caveats: Expanded graft clones, several hundred of them, were reportedly the source of alpha-beta T cells about two months after transplant. At day 60, the high TCRbeta diversity found in some patients originated from recipient T cells and thymic progenitors that had survived. T-cell numbers and diversity, one year after transplant, stemmed largely from T cells that were newly produced.

V lost 10 bases to trimming and J lost 6 bases, with 15 bases between them. The CDR3 extends over 13 amino acids. The germline gives CDR1 LGHDT, CDR2 YNNKEL (reference sequence). Here the sequenced sample was PBMCs, taken before TCRalphabeta/CD19-depleted stem cell transplant. The genes are TRBV3-1 and TRBJ2-2, with D maybe TRBD1 (5 bases). This TCR was recovered from a boy under three years old with Wiskott-Aldrich syndrome, due to receive a stem cell transplant. The CDR3, as DNA: TGTGCCACCACTCAGGACATCGCCGGGGAGCTGTTTTTT. Its protein product is CATTQDIAGELFF.